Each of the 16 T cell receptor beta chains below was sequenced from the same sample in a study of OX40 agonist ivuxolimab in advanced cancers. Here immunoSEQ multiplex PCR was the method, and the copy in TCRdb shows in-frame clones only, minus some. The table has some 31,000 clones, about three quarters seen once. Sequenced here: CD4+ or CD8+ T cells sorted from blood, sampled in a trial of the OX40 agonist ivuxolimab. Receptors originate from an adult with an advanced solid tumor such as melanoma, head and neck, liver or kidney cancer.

The CDR3 DNA reads as TGTGCCAGCAGCTTAGACCTGGGTCCCTACGAGCAGTACTTC. It translates to CASSLDLGPYEQYF. The chain combines TRBV7-9 with TRBJ2-7; the D is unclear. Trimming left V 1 base short and J 2 bases short, with 9 bases between. This CDR3 region has 14 residues. Looked up from germline, CDR1 is SEHNR and CDR2 is FQNEAQ (reference sequence).

The CDR3 here is CAWSGALYGYTF. The CDR3, as DNA: TGTGCCTGGAGTGGGGCGCTATATGGCTACACCTTC. The gene calls are TRBV30 and TRBJ1-2; no reliable D call. V was pared by 1 base and J by 5 bases, with 8 bases between. In germline, CDR1 is GTSNPN, CDR2 SVGIG (reference sequence). The CDR3 is made up of 12 amino acids.

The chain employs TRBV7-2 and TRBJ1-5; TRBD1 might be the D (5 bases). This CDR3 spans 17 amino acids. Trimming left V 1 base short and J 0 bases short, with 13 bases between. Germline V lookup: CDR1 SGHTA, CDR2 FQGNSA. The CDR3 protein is CASSLVQGAGSNQPQHF. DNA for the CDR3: TGTGCCAGCAGCTTAGTGCAGGGAGCGGGTAGCAATCAGCCCCAGCATTTT.

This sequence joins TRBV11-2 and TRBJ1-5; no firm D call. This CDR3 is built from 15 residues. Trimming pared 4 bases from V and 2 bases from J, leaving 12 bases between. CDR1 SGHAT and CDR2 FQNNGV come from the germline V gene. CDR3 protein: CASSSGPGGNQPQHF. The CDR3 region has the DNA TGTGCCAGCAGCTCCGGACCCGGGGGCAATCAGCCCCAGCATTTT.

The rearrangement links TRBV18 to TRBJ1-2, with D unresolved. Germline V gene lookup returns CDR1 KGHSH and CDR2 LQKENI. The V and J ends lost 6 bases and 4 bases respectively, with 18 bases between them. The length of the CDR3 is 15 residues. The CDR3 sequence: CASSSIEGGGYGYTF. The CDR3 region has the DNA TGTGCCAGCTCGTCCATTGAAGGTGGAGGCTATGGCTACACCTTC.

The CDR3 region has the DNA TGTGCCAGCAGTGCCACGACAGGGAACACTGAAGCTTTCTTT. Protein sequence: CASSATTGNTEAFF. The V and J genes are TRBV6-1 and TRBJ1-1, with D possibly matching TRBD1 (6 bases). V was pared by 4 bases and J by 1 base, with 10 bases between. The CDR3 is made up of 14 amino acids. Germline V gene sequence: CDR1 MNHNS, CDR2 SASEGT.

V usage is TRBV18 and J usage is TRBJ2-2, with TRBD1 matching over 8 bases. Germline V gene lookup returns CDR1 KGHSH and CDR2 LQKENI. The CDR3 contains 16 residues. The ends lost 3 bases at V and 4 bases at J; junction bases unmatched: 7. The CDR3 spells CASSPPGQGGTGELFF. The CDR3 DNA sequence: TGTGCCAGCTCACCGCCCGGACAGGGCGGCACCGGGGAGCTGTTTTTT.

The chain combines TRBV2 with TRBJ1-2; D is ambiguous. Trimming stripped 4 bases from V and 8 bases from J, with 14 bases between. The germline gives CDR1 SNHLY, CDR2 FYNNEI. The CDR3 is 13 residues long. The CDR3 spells CASSGESLRGYTF. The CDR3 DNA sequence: TGTGCCAGCAGTGGGGAGTCACTGCGGGGCTACACCTTC.

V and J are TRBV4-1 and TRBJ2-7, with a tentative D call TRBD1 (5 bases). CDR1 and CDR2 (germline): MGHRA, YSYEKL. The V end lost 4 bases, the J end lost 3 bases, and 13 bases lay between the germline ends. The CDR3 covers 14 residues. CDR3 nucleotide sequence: TGCGCCAGCAGCCCCCGGGTAGGGGACTACGAGCAGTACTTC. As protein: CASSPRVGDYEQYF.

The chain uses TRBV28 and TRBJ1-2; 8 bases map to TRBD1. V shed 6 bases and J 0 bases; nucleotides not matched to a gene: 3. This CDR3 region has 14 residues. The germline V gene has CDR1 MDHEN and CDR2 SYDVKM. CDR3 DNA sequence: TGTGCCAGCAGCGACAGGGGACCTAACTATGGCTACACCTTC. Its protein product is CASSDRGPNYGYTF.

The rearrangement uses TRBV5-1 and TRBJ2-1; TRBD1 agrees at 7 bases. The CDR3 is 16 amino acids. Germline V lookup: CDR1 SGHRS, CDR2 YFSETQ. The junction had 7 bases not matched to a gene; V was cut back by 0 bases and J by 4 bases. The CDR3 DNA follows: TGCGCCAGCAGCTTGGAGAACAGGGGCGCGTACAATGAGCAGTTCTTC. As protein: CASSLENRGAYNEQFF.

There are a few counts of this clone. The CDR3 sequence: CASRSDSLGEQYF. CDR3 coding DNA: TGTGCCAGCAGATCGGACTCCCTCGGCGAGCAGTACTTC. The rearrangement joins TRBV5-4 to TRBJ2-7, with a tentative D call TRBD2 (5 bases). V dropped 5 bases and J dropped 6 bases, with 15 bases sitting between them. This CDR3 spans 13 amino acids. From germline, CDR1 is SGHNT and CDR2 YYREEE (reference sequence). Using reference TRBV5-4 and TRBJ2-7 for the parts outside the CDR3, the full variable domain is ETGVTQSPTHLIKTRGQQVTLRCSSQSGHNTVSWYQQALGQGPQFIFQYYREEENGRGNFPPRFSGLQFPNYSSELNVNALELDDSALYLCASRSDSLGEQYFGPGTRLTVT.

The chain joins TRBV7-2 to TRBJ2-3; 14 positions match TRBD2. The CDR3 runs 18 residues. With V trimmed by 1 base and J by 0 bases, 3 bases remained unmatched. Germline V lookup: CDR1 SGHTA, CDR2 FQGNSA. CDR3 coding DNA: TGTGCCAGCAGCTTAGTGGGACTAGCGGGGGCCAGCACAGATACGCAGTATTTT. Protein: CASSLVGLAGASTDTQYF.

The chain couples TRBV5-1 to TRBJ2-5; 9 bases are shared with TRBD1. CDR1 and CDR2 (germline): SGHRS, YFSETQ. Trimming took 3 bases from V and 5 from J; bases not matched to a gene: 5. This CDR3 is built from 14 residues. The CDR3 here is CASSYRDRAETQYF. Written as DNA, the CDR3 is TGCGCCAGCAGCTACCGGGACAGGGCTGAGACCCAGTACTTC.

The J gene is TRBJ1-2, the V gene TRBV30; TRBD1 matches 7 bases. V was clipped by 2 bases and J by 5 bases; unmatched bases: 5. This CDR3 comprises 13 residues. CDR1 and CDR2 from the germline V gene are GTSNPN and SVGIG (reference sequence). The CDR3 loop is CAWSQDRAYGYTF. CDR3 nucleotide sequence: TGTGCCTGGAGTCAAGACAGGGCTTATGGCTACACCTTC.

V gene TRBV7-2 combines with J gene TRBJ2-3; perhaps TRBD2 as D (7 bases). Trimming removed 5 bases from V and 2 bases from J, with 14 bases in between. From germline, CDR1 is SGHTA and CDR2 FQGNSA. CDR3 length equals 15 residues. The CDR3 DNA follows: TGTGCCAGCAGCCCTTGGGGGGGGGCCACAGATACGCAGTATTTT. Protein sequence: CASSPWGGATDTQYF.